Sequencing of this T cell receptor beta chain was carried out in a study of tumor-infiltrating lymphocytes in primary liver carcinoma. Starting material for RNA and DNA co-extraction consisted of about 17-30 mg of unsorted bulk tissue. Comment on this clonotype: One end of the junction is discordant with germline, which a read error may explain.

The investigators made TCR beta cDNA from 400 to 550 ng total RNA, using a constant-region primer. Three nested multiplex PCR rounds, a slightly modified ARM-PCR method, built the TCR beta libraries. TCRdb re-called the multiplex PCR reads through MiXCR, storing one row per CDR3 protein. This table holds about 50,000 distinct CDR3 sequences, around 77% found once. This TCR came from a man in his forties with primary liver carcinoma and hepatitis B virus infection. Sequencing was carried out using liver tumor tissue from sampling region 5. The sample's subset: tumor region T5, tumor centre.

CDR3 sequence: CASSYSAGGNEEFF. The CDR3 DNA sequence: TGTGCCAGCAGTTACTCAGCGGGAGGGAATGAGGAGTTCTTC. This sequence joins TRBV6-4 and TRBJ2-1; TRBD2 matches 10 bases. The CDR3 sequence is 14 residues long. Germline V gene lookup returns CDR1 MRHNA and CDR2 SNTAGT.